This is a list of T cell receptor beta chains from one sample in a study of Ad26.COV2.S vaccination and SARS-CoV-2 variants. Using immunoSEQ multiplex PCR, the repertoire was profiled, and TCRdb retains in-frame clones only, with some absent. The top ten hold 3.4% of the sample, which has a few hundred thousand clones, around 87% seen once. The input for sequencing was peripheral blood, taken in a trial of Ad26.COV2.S vaccine versus placebo. All receptors derive from a person between 18 and 59 years old who received the Ad26.COV2.S COVID-19 vaccine or a placebo. CDR3s include the opening cysteine and the closing phenylalanine or tryptophan. D genes are given only for firm matches. A clone size is listed for some rows: how often the clone was seen (once, few, many), or a class if it is expanded.

length	J	V	size	D	DNA	CDR3
12	TRBJ2-5	TRBV29-1	.	.	TGCAGCGTTGAAACCCAACAAGAGACCCAGTACTTC	CSVETQQETQYF
15	TRBJ1-5	TRBV7-8	once	TRBD1	TGTGCCAGCAGCTCCTACAGGGGGGCCAATCAGCCCCAGCATTTT	CASSSYRGANQPQHF
12	TRBJ1-1	TRBV29-1	.	TRBD1	TGCAGCGTCGTGAACAGGGGCACTGAAGCTTTCTTT	CSVVNRGTEAFF
13	TRBJ2-2	TRBV19	.	.	TGTGCCAGTACCCCCTTCAGCACCGGGGAGCTGTTTTTT	CASTPFSTGELFF
15	TRBJ1-6	TRBV7-6	.	.	TGTGCCAGCAGCTTAGGGGGGGGTCCTAATTCACCCCTCCACTTT	CASSLGGGPNSPLHF
12	TRBJ2-2	TRBV9	.	.	TGTGCCAGCAGCGTAACCACCGGGGAGCTGTTTTTT	CASSVTTGELFF
13	TRBJ2-1	TRBV7-8	.	.	TGTGCCACCTCCCCAAGGAGCTACAATGAGCAGTTCTTC	CATSPRSYNEQFF
12	TRBJ2-5	TRBV12-5	.	.	TGTGCTAGTGGTATCAGGGAAGAGACCCAGTACTTC	CASGIREETQYF
14	TRBJ2-7	TRBV14	once	.	TGTGCCAGCAGCCGGGGTGTTGGGGCGTACGAGCAGTACTTC	CASSRGVGAYEQYF
14	TRBJ1-1	TRBV11-3	.	.	TGTGCCAGCAGCTTAGATAGGATGAACACTGAAGCTTTCTTT	CASSLDRMNTEAFF
16	TRBJ1-6	TRBV7-9	few	.	TGTGCCAGCAGCTTTGATGGGAGCTCCTATAATTCACCCCTCCACTTT	CASSFDGSSYNSPLHF
13	TRBJ2-5	TRBV19	.	.	TGTGCCAGTTCGAACTACCCCCAAGAGACCCAGTACTTC	CASSNYPQETQYF
12	TRBJ1-2	TRBV19	.	.	TGTGCCAGTAGAATGGGGATAGGGGGCTACACCTTC	CASRMGIGGYTF
15	TRBJ2-3	TRBV5-1	.	TRBD1	TGCGCCAGCAGCCTTGACAGGGGGGGAATAGATACGCAGTATTTT	CASSLDRGGIDTQYF
13	TRBJ2-1	TRBV5-1	.	.	TGCGCCAGCGGAAAAGGGTCCTACAATGAGCAGTTCTTC	CASGKGSYNEQFF
14	TRBJ1-2	TRBV29-1	.	TRBD1	TGCAGCGTTGAAGGTGGGACAGCTAACTATGGCTACACCTTC	CSVEGGTANYGYTF
14	TRBJ1-4	TRBV28	once	.	TGTGCCATCGGGACTGGGGGACTTGAAGAAAAACTGTTTTTT	CAIGTGGLEEKLFF
15	TRBJ1-2	TRBV24-1	once	.	TGTGCCACCAGTGACTCCCGACAGTCCCGGGGCGGCTACACCTTC	CATSDSRQSRGGYTF
15	TRBJ2-1	TRBV19	.	.	TGTGCCAGTAGTATGGCGGGGCACTCCTACAATGAGCAGTTCTTC	CASSMAGHSYNEQFF
17	TRBJ1-5	TRBV6-1	.	TRBD1	TGTGCCAGCAGTGGGGGACAGGGAAGGGGTTTAAGGGGGCCCCAGCATTTT	CASSGGQGRGLRGPQHF
16	TRBJ1-2	TRBV3-1/TRBV3-2	.	.	TGTGCCAGCAGCCAAGAAGGCGGATCCTCTAACTATGGCTACACCTTC	CASSQEGGSSNYGYTF
14	TRBJ1-2	TRBV7-8	.	.	TGTGCCAGCAGTAGAGGGGGGATTAACTATGGCTACACCTTC	CASSRGGINYGYTF
14	TRBJ2-3	TRBV19	.	.	TGTGCCAGTAAGCGGGGCGACAGGGACGATACGCAGTATTTT	CASKRGDRDDTQYF
16	TRBJ2-3	TRBV7-9	.	TRBD2	TGTGCCAGCAGCCCCAGTAGCCTAGCGGTCCCAGATACGCAGTATTTT	CASSPSSLAVPDTQYF
13	TRBJ1-1	TRBV12-3/TRBV12-4	.	.	TGTGCCAGCAGTTTATTAGGGGGCACTGAAGCTTTCTTT	CASSLLGGTEAFF
11	TRBJ2-7	TRBV30	.	.	TGTGCCTGGAGTGTTGAGGGGCGTGCGTACTTC	CAWSVEGRAYF
13	TRBJ2-7	TRBV30	.	TRBD1	TGTGCCTGGAGTGCTGGACAGGCCAACGAGCAGTACTTC	CAWSAGQANEQYF